The TCR beta chain described here comes from a study of shared clonotypes between healthy human individuals. The CDR3 totals 9 residues. CDR1 DFQATT and CDR2 SNEGSKA come from the germline V gene (reference sequence). Note on this clone: The junction departs from the called germline gene at one end, perhaps through a read error.

Roughly 200 ng DNA, tens of thousands of T cell genomes, went into each sorted-subset replicate PCR. The protocol was immunoSEQ multiplex PCR, while the TCRdb copy is restricted to in-frame clones and leaves out a portion. Of roughly 2.5 million clones listed, over 85% were seen once; the top ten hold 0.13% to 0.15%. The rearrangement uses TRBV20-1 and TRBJ2-7, with D uncertain. This receptor was identified in a man between 18 and 29 years old in good health. Sequencing was performed on naive CD4+ T cells sorted from blood. Stated subset: CD45RA+ positively selected. The CDR3 here is CSARVLIPF. Written as DNA, the CDR3 is TGCAGTGCTAGAGTACTAATTCCATTC.